This record covers a single TCR beta chain. The CDR3 has 16 amino acids. The data were obtained in a study of cytomegalovirus exposure and HLA in healthy donors. The PCR was carried out with 60 Vbeta primers and 13 Jbeta primers. TCRdb's table, derived via immunoSEQ multiplex PCR, lists solely in-frame clones and lacks some. Found here are 55,000 to 75,000 clones, 70% to 80% of them singletons; the top ten hold about 3%. Sequenced sample: PBMCs. The receptor's source is a girl aged 10 to 17 in good health and CMV-seropositive. The rearrangement joins TRBV21-1 to TRBJ1-5. TRBV21-1 is a pseudogene segment. This chain's CDR3 is CASSKMCSNYNQPQHF. The CDR3, as DNA: TGTGCCAGCAGCAAAATGTGCAGTAACTACAATCAGCCCCAGCATTTT.